A selection of T cell receptor beta chains follows, all from one sample in a study of tumor-infiltrating lymphocytes in primary liver carcinoma. TCRdb analysed the multiplex PCR reads with MiXCR anew, one entry per CDR3 protein. The data contain some 190,000 distinct CDR3 sequences, 60% of them singletons. The source material was peripheral blood. The source is a man aged 35 to 55 with primary liver carcinoma and hepatitis B virus infection. Each CDR3 is given with its conserved first and last residue. Each record gives: CDR3 length, J gene, V gene, D gene, clone size, CDR3 DNA, CDR3 protein. The D gene is left open where the match is weak. Clone size is shown for a subset of rows, as once, few, many or a class of expanded clone.

15 TRBJ2-1 TRBV6-1 - - TGTGCCAACAGTGAACTGGTGTTTTCTGGCAATGAGCAGTTCTTC CANSELVFSGNEQFF
15 TRBJ2-7 TRBV7-8 - - TGTGCCTGCAGCTCTTCAGCGACGGCTTTCTACGAGCAGTACTTC CACSSSATAFYEQYF
19 TRBJ2-4 TRBV23-1 - - TGCGCCAGCAGTCAATATTGGCCGTGGCCAGTCCTAGCCAAAAACATTCAGTACTTC CASSQYWPWPVLAKNIQYF
16 TRBJ2-4 TRBV4-1 TRBD2 - TGCGCCAGTAGCCCGTTGGGACTAGCGGGAGGACACATTCAGTACTTC CASSPLGLAGGHIQYF
12 TRBJ1-6 TRBV10-1 - few TGCGCCAGCGGAAGACGGAATTCACCCCTCCACTTT CASGRRNSPLHF
14 TRBJ2-6 TRBV10-3 - few TGTGCCATCAGTGAGTCTATGGGGGCCAACGTCCTGACTTTC CAISESMGANVLTF
17 TRBJ1-6 TRBV11-2 - many TGTGCCAGCAGCCCTACCCCAGGGGTCGGTTATAATTCACCCCTCCACTTT CASSPTPGVGYNSPLHF
15 TRBJ2-7 TRBV14 - few TGTGCCAGCAGCCAGGGCCTAGGAGTAATCTACGAGCAGTACTTC CASSQGLGVIYEQYF
14 TRBJ2-5 TRBV11-2 TRBD1 - TGTGCCAGCAGCCAGGGACAGATCCAAGAGACCCAGTACTTC CASSQGQIQETQYF
15 TRBJ1-2 TRBV11-1 - - TGTGCCAGGCAATCCCCTTGTAGAGGTGACAATGGCTACATCTTC CARQSPCRGDNGYIF
15 TRBJ2-6 TRBV19 TRBD1 - TGTGCCTCAAAACAGGGGAACGCTGGGGCCAACGTCCTGACTTTC CASKQGNAGANVLTF
13 TRBJ2-3 TRBV10-3 - once TGTGCCATCAGTGGTAACAACACAGATACGCAGTGTTTT CAISGNNTDTQCF
19 TRBJ2-2 TRBV18 TRBD2 - TGTGCCAGCTCACCACGGGTACTAGCGGGAAGACTGAACATCGGGGAGCTGTTTTTT CASSPRVLAGRLNIGELFF
14 TRBJ2-1 TRBV28 - - TGTGCCAGCAGTTTATCCCACCGTGGCGATGAGCAGTTCTTC CASSLSHRGDEQFF
16 TRBJ2-5 TRBV11-2 - once TGTGCCAGCACCATTAGTGGGAGCTTGTACCAAGAGACCCAGTACTTC CASTISGSLYQETQYF
15 TRBJ1-1 TRBV11-2 - once TGTGCCAGCAGTTTCGCCGTGGGCGGGAACACTGAAGTTTTCTTT CASSFAVGGNTEVFF
16 TRBJ2-7 TRBV24-1 - - TGTGCCACCAGTGATTCCGGCGTACAGAGTCGGCACGAGCAGTACTTC CATSDSGVQSRHEQYF
16 TRBJ2-7 TRBV4-1 TRBD1 - TGCGCCAGCAGCCAAGACCCGACGGGACAGGGGAACGAGCAGTACTTC CASSQDPTGQGNEQYF
13 TRBJ1-1 TRBV12-3/TRBV12-4 - - TGTGCCAGCAGTTTTAGTCGCGAAGTTGAAGCTTTCTTT CASSFSREVEAFF
17 TRBJ2-3 TRBV4-1 TRBD2 - TGCGCCAGCAGCCAGGGCCTGGCTGGCGGGAGGGCGAATACGCAGTATTTT CASSQGLAGGRANTQYF
13 TRBJ2-1 TRBV11-2 - many TGTGCCAGCAGCTTGGGTGGGTGGGATGAGCAGTTCTTC CASSLGGWDEQFF
16 TRBJ2-5 TRBV11-2 - - TGTGCCAGCAGCCCAGCTAGCAGGAGGGCCATAAAGGCCCAGTACTTC CASSPASRRAIKAQYF
13 TRBJ2-5 TRBV7-8 TRBD2 - TGTGCCAGCAGCAGGGGACTAGCGGAGACCCAGTACTTC CASSRGLAETQYF
14 TRBJ2-5 TRBV6-1 - few TGTGCCAGCAGGACCGTAGGAGGCGGAGAGACCCAGTACTTC CASRTVGGGETQYF
13 TRBJ2-2 TRBV6-5 - - TGTGCCAGCAGTCATGAAAACACCGGGGAGCTGTTTTTT CASSHENTGELFF
16 TRBJ2-5 TRBV13 TRBD1 - TGTGCCAGCAGCTTAGATGTCGGACAGGTGTCGGAGACCCAGTACTTC CASSLDVGQVSETQYF
16 TRBJ1-5 TRBV11-2 - - TGTGCCAGCAGCCCCGCAGGAACTTATAGCAATCAGCCCCAACATTTT CASSPAGTYSNQPQHF
13 TRBJ2-7 TRBV29-1 - many TGCAGCGTCGCCGGCGGACGGACCAACGAGCAGTACTTC CSVAGGRTNEQYF
17 TRBJ1-6 TRBV7-2 TRBD1 - TGTGCCAGCAGCTTACTCATGGCAGGGACAGGGGGGTCACCCCTCCACTTT CASSLLMAGTGGSPLHF
14 TRBJ2-3 TRBV5-4 - - TGTGCCAGCAGCACTAACCTAGGCGTAGATACGCAGTATTTT CASSTNLGVDTQYF
13 TRBJ1-5 TRBV28 TRBD1 - TGTGCCAGCAGAGGGACAGGGAGTCAGCCCCAGCATTTT CASRGTGSQPQHF
13 TRBJ2-2 TRBV11-2 - many TGTGCCAGCATCCCCACTGGAGCCGGGGAGCTGTTTTTT CASIPTGAGELFF
15 TRBJ2-1 TRBV6-6 TRBD2 many TGTGCCAGCAGAGGACTAGCGGGAGCCTACAATGAGCAGTTCTTC CASRGLAGAYNEQFF
14 TRBJ2-7 TRBV10-3 TRBD2 - TGTGCCATCAGGCCGTCTAGCGGGGCCTACGAGCAGTACTTC CAIRPSSGAYEQYF
12 TRBJ2-1 TRBV20-1 - once TGCAGTGCCGACCCCGGACTTTTTGAGCAGTTCTTC CSADPGLFEQFF
14 TRBJ1-1 TRBV29-1 - - TGCAGCGTCACCCCTGTTGGGCTGAGCACTGAAGCTTTCTTT CSVTPVGLSTEAFF
15 TRBJ2-5 TRBV6-6 TRBD1 - TGTGCCAGCAGTCGACCGGGACAGGGTTGGGAGACCCAGTACTTC CASSRPGQGWETQYF
13 TRBJ1-5 TRBV18 - - TGTGCCAGCTCACCAGGGAGGGGACAGCCCCAGCATTTT CASSPGRGQPQHF
14 TRBJ1-1 TRBV4-1 TRBD1 - TGCGCCAGCAGCCAGATGGACAGGGACACTGAAGCTTTCTTT CASSQMDRDTEAFF
13 TRBJ2-5 TRBV4-2 - - TGTGCCAGCAGCCAAGGGATAAGGGAGACCCAGTACTTC CASSQGIRETQYF
17 TRBJ2-3 TRBV11-2 TRBD2 many TGTGCCAGCAGCTTAGGTTTAGCGGGGCCGACCACAGATACGCAGTATTTT CASSLGLAGPTTDTQYF
19 TRBJ2-3 TRBV5-6 TRBD2 - TGTGCCAGCAGCTCAGCGGGGACTAGCGGAGTTTACCCCACAGATACGCAGTATTTT CASSSAGTSGVYPTDTQYF
15 TRBJ2-7 TRBV11-2 - many TGTGCCAGCAGCTTAGGAGTGACACCATCCTACGAGCAGTACTTC CASSLGVTPSYEQYF
12 TRBJ1-1 TRBV28 - few TGTGCCAGCTTGGGGGGCGGCACTGAAGCTTTCTTT CASLGGGTEAFF
15 TRBJ2-3 TRBV11-2 TRBD1 - TGTGCCAGCAGCCTCCGGGACAGGTGGGGCGATACGCAGTATTTC CASSLRDRWGDTQYF
16 TRBJ2-7 TRBV29-1 TRBD1 - TGCAGCATTGCAGGTGGGGACAGGGGGTCTGGCTACGAGCAGTACTTC CSIAGGDRGSGYEQYF
16 TRBJ2-1 TRBV7-8 - - TGTGCCAGCAGCGTCCAGCAGCCCCCACCGTACAATGAGCAGTTCTTC CASSVQQPPPYNEQFF
14 TRBJ2-6 TRBV29-1 - many TGCAGCGTTGACGGATCCTCTGGGGCCAACGTCCTGACTTTC CSVDGSSGANVLTF